This TCR beta chain appears in the sequencing data of a study of CD8+CD57+ T cells in acquired aplastic anemia. Turning to this clonotype: Its target is not known. The junction shows a germline mismatch at one end, possibly a read error.

The CDR3 length is 13 residues. CDR1 is SGDLS and CDR2 is YYNGEE in the germline V gene. The study, taken as a whole, reports: Significant differences in CD8+ Simpson's diversity were not observed between patients and controls.

Genomic DNA acted as the template from which TCR beta VDJ combination and CDR3 sequence profiling were carried out. One entry per CDR3 protein results from TCRdb running MiXCR on the reads. The data contain hundreds of thousands of distinct CDR3 sequences, roughly 68% of them singletons. The V and J genes are TRBV9 and TRBJ1-2; no clear D gene. The origin of this receptor is a human donor in good health, serving as a control. Sequencing used sorted CD4+, CD8+, or CD8+CD57+ T cells (not recorded which) from PBMCs. The CDR3 bases are TGTGCCAGCAGCGTAGAAACGAACACCGGGGAGCTGTTC. Translated, it gives CASSVETNTGELF.